This TCR beta chain was observed in a study of shared T cell receptors in the human thymus. The CDR3 length is 11 residues. V lost 0 bases and J 8 bases, leaving 4 bases between the germline ends. Germline values: CDR1 GTSNPN, CDR2 SVGIG (reference sequence). This table comes from immunoSEQ multiplex PCR, and its TCRdb copy is limited to in-frame clones, with some not included. The table includes a few hundred thousand clones, approximately 95% detected once. The TCR comes from a human donor. Sequencing used thymocytes. The rearrangement uses TRBV30 and TRBJ1-4, with D unresolved. The chain's CDR3 is CAWSVGEKLFF. The CDR3 DNA sequence: TGTGCCTGGAGTGTAGGAGAAAAACTGTTTTTT. Combining the CDR3 with reference TRBV30 and TRBJ1-4 gives the whole variable domain SQTIHQWPATLVQPVGSPLSLECTVEGTSNPNLYWYRQAAGRGLQLLFYSVGIGQISSEVPQNLSASRPQDRQFILSSKKLLLSDSGFYLCAWSVGEKLFFGSGTQLSVL.